The rows below give T cell receptor beta chains drawn from one sample of a study of shared clonotypes between healthy human individuals. Data came from immunoSEQ multiplex PCR; TCRdb stores just in-frame clones and leaves some out. The table shows roughly 2 million clones, with 85% to 95% occurring only once. Input material: naive CD4+ T cells sorted from blood. The origin of the receptors is a man aged 18 to 29 in good health. Both conserved end residues are part of each CDR3. A D gene is named only where the DNA matches it firmly. Clone size is stated in some rows and not others, as once, few, many or a class when expanded.

-	once	TRBJ2-7	TRBV4-1	14	TGCGCCAGCAGCCAAGAACTAGGGAGATACGAGCAGTACTTC	CASSQELGRYEQYF
-	-	TRBJ2-7	TRBV5-1	14	TGCGCCAGCAGCCCTCGACCAGATTCCCACCCGACGTACTTC	CASSPRPDSHPTYF
TRBD1	-	TRBJ1-1	TRBV6-5	14	TGTGCCAGCAACAAAAACAGGGGTGGCACTGAAGCTTTCTTT	CASNKNRGGTEAFF
TRBD1	-	TRBJ1-4	TRBV28	15	TGTGCCAGCAGTGGGGGACAGGGAAATTATGAAAAACTGTTTTTT	CASSGGQGNYEKLFF
-	-	TRBJ2-6	TRBV30	15	TGTGCCTCCTCGGGCGGTAGGTCTGGGGCCAACGTCCTGACTTTC	CASSGGRSGANVLTF
-	-	TRBJ2-3	TRBV11-2	12	TGTGCCAGCAGCTTCCAGGGAGATACGCAGTATTTT	CASSFQGDTQYF
-	-	TRBJ1-1	TRBV18	12	TGTGCCAGCTCATCCGACAGTGCTGAAGCTTTCTTT	CASSSDSAEAFF
-	once	TRBJ2-4	TRBV5-6	14	TGTGCCAGCAGCTTGGTATCGGCCAAAAACATTCAGTACTTC	CASSLVSAKNIQYF
-	-	TRBJ1-1	TRBV5-6	16	TGTGCCAGCAGCTTTCCTGGACGGACGGTAAACACTGAAGCTTTCTTT	CASSFPGRTVNTEAFF
-	-	TRBJ2-1	TRBV9	12	TGTGCCAGCTTTAAGACTACTTATGAGCAGTTCTTC	CASFKTTYEQFF
-	-	TRBJ1-5	TRBV5-6	17	TGTGCCAGCAGCTTGGGGAACAGGGAAGGGGAGCGTCAGCCCCAGCATTTT	CASSLGNREGERQPQHF
-	-	TRBJ2-2	TRBV28	12	TGTGCCAGCAGGACGAATTCCGGGGAGCTGTTTTTT	CASRTNSGELFF
TRBD1	-	TRBJ1-5	TRBV7-2	14	TGTGCCAGCAGCCGGGGACAGGGGCGTCAGCCCCAGCATTTT	CASSRGQGRQPQHF
-	-	TRBJ1-3	TRBV6-5	12	TGTGCCAGCAGTTACGCTGGAAACACCATATATTTT	CASSYAGNTIYF
-	-	TRBJ1-5	TRBV6-1	16	TGTGCCAGCAGTGAAGCGGGGGGGCCTAGCAATCAGCCCCAGCATTTT	CASSEAGGPSNQPQHF
-	-	TRBJ1-5	TRBV5-1	14	TGCGCCAGCAGCTTGGATACAACAAGTCAGCCCCAGCATTTT	CASSLDTTSQPQHF
-	-	TRBJ1-5	TRBV4-3	16	TGCGCCAGCAGCCAAGATCTGGGCAGTACTTCTCAGCCCCAGCATTTT	CASSQDLGSTSQPQHF
-	-	TRBJ1-1	TRBV18	15	TGTGCCAGCTCACCTCCTGGCGCAGGGAACACTGAAGCTTTCTTT	CASSPPGAGNTEAFF
TRBD2	-	TRBJ2-5	TRBV5-1	16	TGCGCCAGCAGCATACAAGGGACTACCATCCAAGAGACCCAGTACTTC	CASSIQGTTIQETQYF
-	-	TRBJ2-5	TRBV5-4	18	TGTGCCAGCAGCTTACCGCCTTACAACGTCGTGGAAATGGAGACCCAGTACTTC	CASSLPPYNVVEMETQYF
-	-	TRBJ1-2	TRBV30	16	TGTGCCTGGAGTACCCCGTACAAAACCGAAAACTATGGCTACACCTTC	CAWSTPYKTENYGYTF
-	-	TRBJ1-4	TRBV18	13	TGTGCCAGCTCACCAATAAGTGGTGAAAAACTGTTTTTT	CASSPISGEKLFF
-	once	TRBJ2-7	TRBV5-1	13	TGCGCCAGCAGACCAGAACTGACGGGCGAGCAGTACTTC	CASRPELTGEQYF
-	-	TRBJ2-7	TRBV5-1	15	TGCGCCAGCAGCTCGACAGCTAAGAGCTCCTACGAGCAGTACTTC	CASSSTAKSSYEQYF
-	-	TRBJ2-7	TRBV28	14	TGTGCCAGCAGTTTAGGTAACAGGGATCGCGAGCAGTACTTC	CASSLGNRDREQYF
TRBD1	-	TRBJ2-3	TRBV5-4	15	TGTGCCAGCACTAAAAGACAGGGAAGCACAGATACGCAGTATTTT	CASTKRQGSTDTQYF
-	-	TRBJ1-3	TRBV7-9	15	TGTGCCAGCAGCTTATCGGGATCCTCAGGAAACACCATATATTTT	CASSLSGSSGNTIYF
-	-	TRBJ2-7	TRBV30	16	TGTGCCTGGACCCACGCGGGGCAGGGAAGCTCCTACGAGCAGTACTTC	CAWTHAGQGSSYEQYF
-	-	TRBJ1-4	TRBV7-8	14	TGTGCCAGCAGCTTAGCGAAAAACAATGAAAAACTGTTTTTT	CASSLAKNNEKLFF
-	-	TRBJ1-6	TRBV19	13	TGTGCCAGTCACCCGAGGGGAGATTCACCCCTCCACTTT	CASHPRGDSPLHF
-	-	TRBJ2-7	TRBV12-5	11	TGTGCTAGTGGTATATACCACGAGCAGTACTTC	CASGIYHEQYF
-	-	TRBJ2-1	TRBV6-5	13	TGTGCCAGCTCGGAGAACCACTACAATGAGCAGTTCTTC	CASSENHYNEQFF
-	once	TRBJ1-2	TRBV25-1	11	TGTGCCAGCAGTGACCCCTATGGCTACACCTTC	CASSDPYGYTF
-	-	TRBJ2-7	TRBV30	12	TGTGCCTGTCTCGGCAGGGTGCACGAGCAGTACTTC	CACLGRVHEQYF
TRBD1	-	TRBJ2-2	TRBV6-1	16	TGTGCCAGCAGTGAAGCGGGGCCAGGGGGCACCGGGGAGCTGTTTTTT	CASSEAGPGGTGELFF
-	-	TRBJ2-2	TRBV6-1	15	TGTGCCAGCAGATCCGGGACGACGAACACCGGGGAGCTGTTTTTT	CASRSGTTNTGELFF
TRBD2	-	TRBJ2-1	TRBV7-9	15	TGTGCCAGCAGCCAGCGACTGAGGGAGGGGAATGAGCAGTTCTTC	CASSQRLREGNEQFF
-	-	TRBJ1-2	TRBV6-5	15	TGTGCCAGCAGTTTCGGACAGTCCGGGAACTATGGCTACACCTTC	CASSFGQSGNYGYTF
TRBD2	-	TRBJ2-7	TRBV7-3	15	TGTGCCAGCAGCTTAGCTAGCGGGGCTCGCTACGAGCAGTACTTC	CASSLASGARYEQYF
TRBD1	few	TRBJ2-7	TRBV2	17	TGTGCCAGCAGTGAAGCCCCGACAGGGACGACCTACTACGAGCAGTACTTC	CASSEAPTGTTYYEQYF
TRBD2	-	TRBJ2-5	TRBV30	17	TGTGCCTGGAGCTCTCTAGCGGGGGGAGCCCGGAGGGAGACCCAGTACTTC	CAWSSLAGGARRETQYF